The 10 T cell receptor beta chains in this list originate from one sample, sequenced in a study of CD8 T cells in Susac syndrome (dated by TCRdb to between 2019 and 2020). Libraries were made using the immunoSEQ multiplex PCR assay. RNA was extracted using the RNeasy kit, and about 0.5 to 1 microgram was reverse transcribed with random hexamers. TCRdb reworked the public reads: Q25 trimming with fastp, MiXCR clone assembly, productive beta chains retained. Identical CDR3 protein sequences are pooled into one entry, listed with their most common genes and DNA. Present in this sample are under 550,000 distinct CDR3 sequences, approximately 85% of which were seen just once. In total, the top ten clones hold about 0.12% of the sample. The sequenced material came from CD8+ T cells from PBMCs. These receptors came from a human donor with multiple sclerosis.

The V and J genes are TRBV12-3 or TRBV12-4 and TRBJ1-6; possibly TRBD1 for D (5 bases). The CDR3 totals 16 residues. V shed 6 bases and J shed 8 bases, with 20 bases lying between them. CDR3 protein: CASSSFEGAQDSPLHF. Written as DNA, the CDR3 is TGTGCCAGCAGCTCATTCGAAGGGGCCCAGGATTCACCCCTCCACTTT.

The J gene is TRBJ2-7, the V gene TRBV4-2; 10 bases match TRBD1. V was pared by 3 bases and J by 6 bases, with 8 bases of the junction left unmatched. Germline V CDR1 and CDR2: LGHNA, YNFKEQ. The CDR3 is 15 amino acids. The CDR3 here is CASSQPDRGQGEQYF. CDR3 DNA sequence: TGTGCCAGCAGCCAGCCCGACAGGGGGCAGGGCGAGCAGTACTTC.

This clonotype was seen only a few times. The chain uses TRBV5-1 and TRBJ2-7; no firm D call. Germline-derived CDR1 and CDR2 are SGHRS and YFSETQ. Trimming took off 2 bases at V and 6 bases at J, with 12 bases between the two ends. The CDR3 totals 13 residues. The DNA for the CDR3 is TGCGCCAGCAGCTTAATGACCGACGGCGAGCAGTACTTC. This gives the protein CASSLMTDGEQYF.

The chain has TRBV6-1 and TRBJ2-7; 11 bases line up with TRBD2. CDR1 and CDR2 (germline): MNHNS, SASEGT. J lost 4 bases, V lost 2 bases, and 7 bases had no gene match. This CDR3 spans 16 amino acids. CDR3 region: CASSEISGTSGYEQYF. CDR3 in DNA: TGTGCCAGCAGTGAAATCTCCGGGACTAGCGGTTACGAGCAGTACTTC.

The V and J genes are TRBV4-1 and TRBJ1-1, with D hard to call. The length of the CDR3 is 16 residues. Trimming removed 3 bases from V and 4 bases from J, with 18 bases in between. Germline CDR1 reads MGHRA; CDR2 reads YSYEKL. The CDR3 region has the DNA TGCGCCAGCAGCCAGTCCGTATCCCAGTTTTCCACTGAAGCTTTCTTT. Its protein product is CASSQSVSQFSTEAFF.

The rearrangement uses TRBV30 and TRBJ2-2, with 9 nucleotides matching TRBD1. Germline trimming cut 3 bases from V and 4 bases from J; bases unmatched to any gene: 3. From germline, CDR1 is GTSNPN and CDR2 SVGIG (reference sequence). This CDR3 region has 14 residues. CDR3 residues: CAWRMDRGTGELFF. CDR3 DNA: TGTGCCTGGAGGATGGACAGGGGCACCGGGGAGCTGTTTTTT.

This clonotype was detected once. This chain joins TRBV11-1 and TRBJ2-5, with no clear D. The CDR3 extends over 20 amino acids. V was pared by 4 bases and J by 0 bases, with 27 bases between. CDR1 SGHAT and CDR2 FQDESV come from the germline V gene (reference sequence). CDR3 DNA sequence: TGTGCCAGCAGCTCTTATGACCGCGTGGTTGTAGCTGGGTACCAAGAGACCCAGTACTTC. Translated: CASSSYDRVVVAGYQETQYF.

The CDR3 sequence is CASSLGEFWEQYF. CDR3 coding DNA: TGTGCCAGCAGCTTGGGGGAGTTTTGGGAGCAGTACTTC. This chain connects TRBV5-5 to TRBJ2-7; TRBD2 is a possible D gene (5 bases). The V gene's germline CDR1 is SGHKS and CDR2 YYEKEE (reference sequence). Trimming left V 0 bases short and J 7 bases short, with 11 bases between. The CDR3 spans 13 residues.

The chain employs TRBV5-1 and TRBJ1-2; no firm D call. Trimming pared 4 bases from V and 8 bases from J, leaving 12 bases between. The CDR3 length is 12 residues. The germline CDR1 and CDR2 sequences are SGHRS and YFSETQ. The CDR3 DNA follows: TGCGCCAGCAGCCTAGACAAGGAGGGCTACACCTTC. It codes for CASSLDKEGYTF.

The chain employs TRBV20-1 and TRBJ2-7, with a tentative D call TRBD1 (6 bases). The CDR3 loop spans 12 amino acids. Looked up from germline, CDR1 is DFQATT and CDR2 is SNEGSKA (reference sequence). Deletions cut 6 bases from V and 2 bases from J, with 11 bases between. CDR3 sequence reads: CSATTGTYEQYF. The DNA of the CDR3 is TGCAGTGCCACGACAGGAACCTACGAGCAGTACTTC.